This TCR beta chain is drawn from a study of blood T cell repertoires in COVID-19. Methods used by the authors: Amplification with reference gene primers provided the estimates of nucleated cell counts. The data were produced by immunoSEQ multiplex PCR, yet TCRdb's version contains in-frame clones alone and is incomplete. V and J calls and clone size come straight from that table; D and trimming were deduced from the DNA. Here the sample spans 150,000 to 200,000 clones, roughly nine tenths being singletons. Input material: peripheral blood. The receptor was derived from a woman aged 55 to 70 with COVID-19, enrolled during active disease.

The CDR3: CASTSGRSSYNEQFF. DNA of the CDR3: TGTGCCAGTACCAGCGGAAGGAGCTCCTACAATGAGCAGTTCTTC. This rearrangement joins TRBV19 to TRBJ2-1; tentative D call: TRBD2 (5 bases). Germline V gene sequence: CDR1 LNHDA, CDR2 SQIVND (reference sequence). Trimming cost V 7 bases and J 0 bases, with 13 bases left between them. The CDR3 has 15 amino acids.